This TCR beta chain emerged from a study of early T cells in non-severe SARS-CoV-2 infection. Study-level findings and limits: VDJdb matches were skewed toward anti-spike CD8 T cell responses.

For this clonotype: The antigen is not known.

Germline CDR1 reads SNHLY; CDR2 reads FYNNEI. The CDR3 sequence is 13 residues long. The J segment lost 4 bases and the V segment lost 8 bases, leaving 4 bases of the junction unmatched. Attachment of unique molecular identifiers was made to individual cDNA molecules. TCRdb fed the 5' RACE reads into MiXCR, producing one record per CDR3 protein. The table has 45,000 to 55,000 distinct CDR3 sequences, 6% to 8% seen once. The TCR comes from an adult who was a healthcare worker with PCR-confirmed SARS-CoV-2 infection or an uninfected control (not recorded which). Input material: whole blood. V usage is TRBV2 and J usage is TRBJ2-3, with 9 nucleotides matching TRBD2. CDR3 sequence: CASLLAGPDTQYF. The CDR3 nucleotides read TGTGCCAGCCTCCTAGCGGGGCCAGATACGCAGTATTTT.